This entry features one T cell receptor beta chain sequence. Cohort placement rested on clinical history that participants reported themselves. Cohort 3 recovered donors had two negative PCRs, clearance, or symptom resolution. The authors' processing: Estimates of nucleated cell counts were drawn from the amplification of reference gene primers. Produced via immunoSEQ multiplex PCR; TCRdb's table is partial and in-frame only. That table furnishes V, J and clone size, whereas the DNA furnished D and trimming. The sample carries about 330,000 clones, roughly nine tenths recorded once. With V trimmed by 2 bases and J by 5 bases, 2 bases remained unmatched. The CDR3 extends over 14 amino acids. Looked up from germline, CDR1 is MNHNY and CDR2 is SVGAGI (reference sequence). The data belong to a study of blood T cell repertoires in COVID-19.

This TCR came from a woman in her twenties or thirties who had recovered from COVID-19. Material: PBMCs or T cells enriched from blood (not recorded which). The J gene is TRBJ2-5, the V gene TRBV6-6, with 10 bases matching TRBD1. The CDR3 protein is CASSYRQGAETQYF. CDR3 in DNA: TGTGCCAGCAGTTACCGACAGGGGGCTGAGACCCAGTACTTC.